This T cell receptor (beta chain) comes out of a study of T-cell memory formation after mild COVID-19. The CDR3 loop spans 16 amino acids. The J segment lost 4 bases and the V segment lost 0 bases, leaving 8 bases of the junction unmatched. Germline CDR1 and CDR2: SGDLS and YYNGEE. Using its own MiXCR run on the 5' RACE reads, TCRdb lists one record per CDR3 protein. The sample has 560,000 or so distinct CDR3 sequences; 17% are singletons. The source material was PBMCs or a T cell subset sorted from them (not recorded which). This chain links TRBV9 with TRBJ2-7; 9 nucleotides agree with TRBD2. The sequence derives from an adult woman who had mild COVID-19 (a few samples of this study predate the infection). Cell type and time point are not known. CDR3 nucleotide sequence: TGTGCCAGCAGCGTAGACCCAGCGGGAGGAAATTACGAGCAGTACTTC. As protein: CASSVDPAGGNYEQYF.